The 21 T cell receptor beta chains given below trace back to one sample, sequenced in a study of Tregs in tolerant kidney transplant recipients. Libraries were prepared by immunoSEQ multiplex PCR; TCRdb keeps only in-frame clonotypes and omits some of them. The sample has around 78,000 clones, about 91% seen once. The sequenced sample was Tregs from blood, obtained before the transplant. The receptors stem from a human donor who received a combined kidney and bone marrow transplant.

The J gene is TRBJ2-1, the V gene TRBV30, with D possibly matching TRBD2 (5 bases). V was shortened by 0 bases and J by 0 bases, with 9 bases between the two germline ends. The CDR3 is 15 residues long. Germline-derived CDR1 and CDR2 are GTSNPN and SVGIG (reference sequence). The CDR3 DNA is TGTGCCTGGAGTGTCGAGGGAAGCTCCTACAATGAGCAGTTCTTC. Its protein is CAWSVEGSSYNEQFF.

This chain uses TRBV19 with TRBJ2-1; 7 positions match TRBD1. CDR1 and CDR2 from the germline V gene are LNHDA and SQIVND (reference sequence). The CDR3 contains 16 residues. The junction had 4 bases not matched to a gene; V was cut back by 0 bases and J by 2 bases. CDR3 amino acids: CASSIDRGTAYNEQFF. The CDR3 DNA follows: TGTGCCAGTAGTATAGATCGTGGGACAGCCTACAATGAGCAGTTCTTC.

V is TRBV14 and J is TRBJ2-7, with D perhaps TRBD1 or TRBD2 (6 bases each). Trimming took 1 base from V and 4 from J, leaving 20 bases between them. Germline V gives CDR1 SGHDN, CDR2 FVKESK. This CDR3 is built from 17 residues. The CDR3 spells CASSQAPRGGRSYEQYF. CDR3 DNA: TGTGCCAGCAGCCAAGCCCCCCGTGGGGGGCGAAGTTACGAGCAGTACTTC. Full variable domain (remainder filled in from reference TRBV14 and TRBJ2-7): EAGVTQFPSHSVIEKGQTVTLRCDPISGHDNLYWYRRVMGKEIKFLLHFVKESKQDESGMPNNRFLAERTGGTYSTLKVQPAELEDSGVYFCASSQAPRGGRSYEQYFGPGTRLTVT.

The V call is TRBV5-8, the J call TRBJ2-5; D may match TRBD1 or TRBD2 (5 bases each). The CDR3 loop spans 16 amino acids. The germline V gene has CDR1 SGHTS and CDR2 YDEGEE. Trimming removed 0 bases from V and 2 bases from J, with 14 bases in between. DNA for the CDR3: TGTGCCAGCAGCTTGGGAGGGGTGGCAGGGCAAGAGACCCAGTACTTC. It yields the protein CASSLGGVAGQETQYF.

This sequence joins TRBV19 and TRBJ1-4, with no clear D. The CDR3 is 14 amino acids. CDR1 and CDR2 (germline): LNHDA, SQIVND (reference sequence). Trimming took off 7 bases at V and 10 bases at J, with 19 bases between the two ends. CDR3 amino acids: CASTDNALYGKLFF. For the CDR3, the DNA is TGTGCCAGTACCGATAACGCCCTGTACGGAAAACTGTTTTTT. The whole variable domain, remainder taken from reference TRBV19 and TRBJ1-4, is DGGITQSPKYLFRKEGQNVTLSCEQNLNHDAMYWYRQDPGQGLRLIYYSQIVNDFQKGDIAEGYSVSREKKESFPLTVTSAQKNPTAFYLCASTDNALYGKLFFGSGTQLSVL.

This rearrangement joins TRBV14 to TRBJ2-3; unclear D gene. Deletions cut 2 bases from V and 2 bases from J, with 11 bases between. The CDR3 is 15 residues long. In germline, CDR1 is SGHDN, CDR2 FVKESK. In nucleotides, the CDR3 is TGTGCCAGCAGCCAAAGAGTCGCGATCACAGATACGCAGTATTTT. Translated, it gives CASSQRVAITDTQYF.

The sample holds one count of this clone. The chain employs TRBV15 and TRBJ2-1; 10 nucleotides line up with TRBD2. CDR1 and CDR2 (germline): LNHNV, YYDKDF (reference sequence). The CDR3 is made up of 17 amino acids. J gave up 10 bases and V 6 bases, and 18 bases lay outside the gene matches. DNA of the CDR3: TGTGCCACCAGGCTCGTACTCGGACTAGCGGATTTGGGGGAGCAGTTCTTC. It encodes CATRLVLGLADLGEQFF.

The CDR3 region has the DNA TGTGCCAGCACGAAACCGCAGGGGGGGCCCAACACTGAAGCTTTCTTT. Translated: CASTKPQGGPNTEAFF. The rearrangement joins TRBV25-1 to TRBJ1-1; 7 bases map to TRBD1. This CDR3 comprises 16 residues. Germline assignment: CDR1 MGHDK and CDR2 SYGVNS. V gave up 7 bases and J gave up 2 bases; unmatched junction bases: 13.

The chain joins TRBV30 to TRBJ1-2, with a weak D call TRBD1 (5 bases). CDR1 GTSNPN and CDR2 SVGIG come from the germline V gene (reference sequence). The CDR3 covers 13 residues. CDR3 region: CGHRGSGNYGYTF. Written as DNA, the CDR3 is TGTGGCCACCGGGGGTCTGGGAACTATGGCTACACCTTC.

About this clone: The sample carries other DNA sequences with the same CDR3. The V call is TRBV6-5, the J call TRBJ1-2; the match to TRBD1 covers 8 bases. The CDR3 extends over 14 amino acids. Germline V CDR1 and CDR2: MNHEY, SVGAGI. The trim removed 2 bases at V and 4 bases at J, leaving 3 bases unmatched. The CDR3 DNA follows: TGTGCCAGCAGTTACGGGACAGGAGCCTATGGCTACACCTTC. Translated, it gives CASSYGTGAYGYTF.

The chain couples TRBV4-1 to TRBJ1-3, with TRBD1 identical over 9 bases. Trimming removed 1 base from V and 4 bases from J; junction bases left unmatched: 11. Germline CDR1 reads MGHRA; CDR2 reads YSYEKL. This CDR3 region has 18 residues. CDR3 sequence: CASSQGQGGGSEGNTIYF. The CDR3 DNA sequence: TGCGCCAGCAGCCAAGGACAGGGGGGCGGCTCTGAGGGAAACACCATATATTTT.

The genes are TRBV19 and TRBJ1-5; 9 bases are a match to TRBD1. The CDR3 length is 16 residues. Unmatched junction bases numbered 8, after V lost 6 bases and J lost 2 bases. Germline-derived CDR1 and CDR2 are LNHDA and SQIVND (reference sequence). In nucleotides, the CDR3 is TGTGCCAGTAGCCAGTCGGGACAGGGACGCAATCAGCCCCAGCATTTT. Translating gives CASSQSGQGRNQPQHF.

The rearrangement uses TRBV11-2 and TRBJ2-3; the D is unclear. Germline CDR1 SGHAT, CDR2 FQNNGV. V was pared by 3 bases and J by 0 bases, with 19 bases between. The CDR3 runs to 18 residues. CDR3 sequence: CASSLARSLGSSTDTQYF. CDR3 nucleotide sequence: TGTGCCAGCAGCTTGGCAAGGTCATTGGGGTCTAGCACAGATACGCAGTATTTT.

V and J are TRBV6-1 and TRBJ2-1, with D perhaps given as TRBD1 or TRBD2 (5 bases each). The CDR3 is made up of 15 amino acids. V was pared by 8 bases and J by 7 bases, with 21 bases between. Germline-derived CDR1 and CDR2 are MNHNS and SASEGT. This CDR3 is CASQEQDARGNEQFF. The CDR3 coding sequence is TGTGCCAGCCAGGAACAGGACGCTCGGGGAAATGAGCAGTTCTTC.

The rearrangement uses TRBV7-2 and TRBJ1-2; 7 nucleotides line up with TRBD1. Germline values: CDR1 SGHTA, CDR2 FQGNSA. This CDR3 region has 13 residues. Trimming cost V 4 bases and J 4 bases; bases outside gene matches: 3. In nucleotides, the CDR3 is TGTGCCAGCAGCTCCGGACAGGTCTATGGCTACACCTTC. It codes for CASSSGQVYGYTF. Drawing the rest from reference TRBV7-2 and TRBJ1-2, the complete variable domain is GAGVSQSPSNKVTEKGKDVELRCDPISGHTALYWYRQSLGQGLEFLIYFQGNSAPDKSGLPSDRFSAERTGGSVSTLTIQRTQQEDSAVYLCASSSGQVYGYTFGSGTRLTVV.

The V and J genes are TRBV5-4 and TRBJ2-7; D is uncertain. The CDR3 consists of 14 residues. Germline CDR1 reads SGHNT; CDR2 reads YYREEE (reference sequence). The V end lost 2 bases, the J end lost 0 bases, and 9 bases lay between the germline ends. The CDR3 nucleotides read TGTGCCAGCAGCTTCCAGGTTTCCTCCTACGAGCAGTACTTC. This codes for CASSFQVSSYEQYF.

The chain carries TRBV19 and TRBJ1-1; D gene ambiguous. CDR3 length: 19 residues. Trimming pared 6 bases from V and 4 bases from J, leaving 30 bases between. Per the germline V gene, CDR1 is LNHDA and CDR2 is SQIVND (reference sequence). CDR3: CASRDGSRAPGGWSTEAFF. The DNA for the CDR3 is TGTGCCAGTAGGGACGGAAGCCGGGCCCCGGGCGGGTGGAGCACTGAAGCTTTCTTT.

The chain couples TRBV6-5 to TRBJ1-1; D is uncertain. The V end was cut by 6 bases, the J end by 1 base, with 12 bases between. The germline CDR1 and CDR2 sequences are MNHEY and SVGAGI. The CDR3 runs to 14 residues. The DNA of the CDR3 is TGTGCCAGCAGCTCGACCCACGCGAACACTGAAGCTTTCTTT. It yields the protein CASSSTHANTEAFF.

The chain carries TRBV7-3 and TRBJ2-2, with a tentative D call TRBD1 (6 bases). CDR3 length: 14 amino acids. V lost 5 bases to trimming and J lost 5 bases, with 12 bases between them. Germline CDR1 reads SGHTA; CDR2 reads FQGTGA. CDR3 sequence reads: CASSREQGTGELFF. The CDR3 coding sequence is TGTGCCAGCAGCCGAGAACAGGGAACCGGGGAGCTGTTTTTT.

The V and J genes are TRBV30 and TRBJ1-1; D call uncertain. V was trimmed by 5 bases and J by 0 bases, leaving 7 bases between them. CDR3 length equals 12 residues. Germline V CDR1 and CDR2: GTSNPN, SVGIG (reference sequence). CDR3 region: CAWVIMNTEAFF. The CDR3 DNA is TGTGCCTGGGTTATTATGAACACTGAAGCTTTCTTT.

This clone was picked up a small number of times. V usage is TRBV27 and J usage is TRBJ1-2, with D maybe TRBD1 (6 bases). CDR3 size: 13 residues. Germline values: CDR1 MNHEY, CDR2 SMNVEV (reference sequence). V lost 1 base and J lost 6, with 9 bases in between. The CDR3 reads CASSLWGADGYTF. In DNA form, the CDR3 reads TGTGCCAGCAGTTTATGGGGGGCGGATGGCTACACCTTC.